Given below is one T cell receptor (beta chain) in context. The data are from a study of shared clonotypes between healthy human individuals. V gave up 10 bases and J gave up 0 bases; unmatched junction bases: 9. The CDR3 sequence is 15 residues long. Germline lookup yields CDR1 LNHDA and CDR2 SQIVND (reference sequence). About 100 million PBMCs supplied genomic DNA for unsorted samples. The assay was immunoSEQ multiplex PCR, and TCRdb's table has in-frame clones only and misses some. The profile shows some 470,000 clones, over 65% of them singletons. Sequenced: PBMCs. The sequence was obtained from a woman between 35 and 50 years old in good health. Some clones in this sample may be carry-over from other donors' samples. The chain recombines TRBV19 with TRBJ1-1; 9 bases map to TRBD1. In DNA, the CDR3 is TGTGCCACGACCTGGACAGGGGCCATGAACACTGAAGCTTTCTTT. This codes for CATTWTGAMNTEAFF.